One sample yielded the 10 T cell receptor beta chains listed below, sequenced in a study of T-cell reconstitution after alpha-beta-depleted transplantation in children. Whole-study findings and limits: Reportedly, roughly two months post-transplant, alpha-beta T cells arose from several hundred expanded graft clones.

Unique molecular identifiers were incorporated into the prepared TCRbeta library. In TCRdb, the PCR reads were re-called with MiXCR into one record per CDR3 protein. The sample has fewer than 40,000 distinct CDR3 sequences; around 7% are singletons. Their antigens remain unidentified. The sequencing here drew on peripheral blood, taken 60 days after TCRalphabeta/CD19-depleted stem cell transplant. The source of these receptors is a child under two years old who had a stem cell transplant for acute myeloid leukemia, so the T cells may come from the graft donor.

This clonotype was found many times. CDR3 loop: CSVEIDSRGTDTQYF. In DNA form, the CDR3 reads TGCAGCGTTGAAATCGACAGTCGGGGCACAGATACGCAGTATTTT. The rearrangement uses TRBV29-1 and TRBJ2-3; D may be TRBD1 (5 bases). The CDR3 sequence is 15 residues long. Per germline, CDR1 SQVTM and CDR2 ANQGSEA. Trimming pared 2 bases from V and 1 base from J, leaving 13 bases between.

This clonotype was observed at least ten times. The J gene is TRBJ1-2, the V gene TRBV7-9; no reliable D call. Trimming removed 8 bases from V and 2 bases from J, with 6 bases in between. CDR1 is SEHNR and CDR2 is FQNEAQ in the germline V gene (reference sequence). The CDR3 contains 11 residues. The chain's CDR3 is CASGRNYGYTF. The DNA of the CDR3 is TGTGCCAGCGGACGCAACTATGGCTACACCTTC.

This clonotype has at least ten counts. The chain is built from TRBV5-1 and TRBJ2-7, with TRBD1 matching 9 bases. The germline V gene has CDR1 SGHRS and CDR2 YFSETQ. The CDR3 sequence is 14 residues long. J gave up 6 bases and V 5 bases, and 9 bases lay outside the gene matches. The DNA for the CDR3 is TGCGCCAGCAGTCCCCCCCGGACAGGGGTCGAGCAGTACTTC. Translation: CASSPPRTGVEQYF. Together with reference TRBV5-1 and TRBJ2-7, the CDR3 gives the full variable domain: KAGVTQTPRYLIKTRGQQVTLSCSPISGHRSVSWYQQTPGQGLQFLFEYFSETQRNKGNFPGRFSGRQFSNSRSEMNVSTLELGDSALYLCASSPPRTGVEQYFGPGTRLTVT.

This clonotype was detected ten times or more. This rearrangement joins TRBV4-3 to TRBJ1-1; perhaps TRBD1 as D (6 bases). The germline V gene has CDR1 LGHNA and CDR2 YSLEER. V lost 4 bases to trimming and J lost 1 base, with 13 bases between them. The CDR3 sequence is 15 residues long. The CDR3 region is CASSPRGGGNTEAFF. The CDR3 DNA reads TGCGCCAGCAGCCCCCGAGGGGGGGGGAACACTGAAGCTTTCTTT.

This clonotype appeared many times. The chain carries TRBV7-2 and TRBJ1-5; D might be TRBD1 (5 bases). Germline V CDR1 and CDR2: SGHTA, FQGNSA. With 6 bases removed from V and 0 bases from J, the gap between germline ends came to 12 bases. The CDR3 length is 15 residues. CDR3 protein: CASSPGHYSNQPQHF. The CDR3 DNA reads TGTGCCAGCAGTCCAGGACACTATAGCAATCAGCCCCAGCATTTT.

This clonotype was detected ten times or more. The chain carries TRBV9 and TRBJ2-6, with a possible D match to TRBD1 (5 bases). Germline assignment: CDR1 SGDLS and CDR2 YYNGEE. The CDR3 consists of 14 residues. V lost 5 bases and J lost 12, with 18 bases in between. CDR3 amino acids: CASSAGLPRGVLTF. The CDR3 nucleotides read TGTGCCAGCAGTGCAGGGTTACCCCGAGGCGTCCTGACTTTC.

This clonotype was seen many times. V and J are TRBV27 and TRBJ2-5; D unresolved. CDR1 and CDR2 from the germline V gene are MNHEY and SMNVEV (reference sequence). The CDR3 consists of 10 residues. Between the trimmed V and J ends, which lost 8 bases and 1 base, there was a span of 2 bases. In DNA form, the CDR3 reads TGTGCCAGCGGCCAAGAGACCCAGTACTTC. Amino acid sequence: CASGQETQYF.

This clonotype was picked up many times. A junction boundary mismatches the germline segment, possibly from a read error. The J gene is TRBJ2-5, the V gene TRBV7-7; D is tentatively TRBD1 or TRBD2 (5 bases each). This CDR3 has 14 amino acids. Germline V gene sequence: CDR1 SSHAT, CDR2 FNYEAQ (reference sequence). DNA of the CDR3: TGTGCTAGCAGCCAGGGACGGAACCAAGAGACCCAGTACTTC. Translating gives CASSQGRNQETQYF.

There are a few counts of this clonotype. The chain uses TRBV5-1 and TRBJ1-1, with no clear D. This CDR3 contains 12 residues. With 0 bases removed from V and 9 bases from J, the gap between germline ends came to 9 bases. Per germline, CDR1 SGHRS and CDR2 YFSETQ. CDR3 amino acids: CASSLEPAKAFF. DNA for the CDR3: TGCGCCAGCAGCTTGGAACCCGCTAAAGCTTTCTTT.

This clonotype has a count of ten or more. The chain combines TRBV7-9 with TRBJ2-3, with a weak D call TRBD1 (6 bases). V dropped 1 base and J dropped 2 bases, with 13 bases sitting between them. CDR1 is SEHNR and CDR2 is FQNEAQ in the germline V gene (reference sequence). CDR3 length equals 16 residues. Here the CDR3 DNA reads TGTGCCAGCAGCTTAGAGGCAGGGGCCCTCACAGATACGCAGTATTTT. Translation gives CASSLEAGALTDTQYF.